One and the same sample provided the 31 T cell receptor beta chains below, sequenced in a study of T cells after somatic rescue of genetic block (dated by TCRdb to the early 2020s). Library creation used the immunoSEQ multiplex PCR assay. TCRdb took this table from immuneACCESS and kept in-frame rearrangements with V and J called. Such tables lack part of the clones; where checked against another copy, unresolved V genes explain under half of the gap, and the rest is unexplained. Recorded for this sample are about 12,000 clones; 78% of them occurred a single time. Approximately 8% of the sample is held by the ten biggest clonotypes. Material: peripheral blood mononuclear cells (PBMCs). These receptors all stem from a boy younger than 18.

The rearrangement uses TRBV5-1 and TRBJ2-1, with a weak D call TRBD1 (6 bases). Per the germline V gene, CDR1 is SGHRS and CDR2 is YFSETQ. Trimming pared 3 bases from V and 0 bases from J, leaving 7 bases between. CDR3 length equals 14 residues. The CDR3 DNA is TGCGCCAGCAGCTCGGACAGCTCCTACAATGAGCAGTTCTTC. Translating gives CASSSDSSYNEQFF.

This clone was recorded only once. The chain recombines TRBV18 with TRBJ1-6; no definite D call. The germline CDR1 and CDR2 sequences are KGHSH and LQKENI. The CDR3 extends over 12 amino acids. Trimming stripped 2 bases from V and 11 bases from J, with 7 bases between. The CDR3 sequence: CASSPGVPPLHF. The CDR3 DNA is TGTGCCAGCTCACCAGGGGTGCCACCCCTCCACTTT.

V gene TRBV25-1 combines with J gene TRBJ1-1; tentatively, D is TRBD1 (5 bases). This CDR3 has 13 residues. Germline values: CDR1 MGHDK, CDR2 SYGVNS. V was clipped by 5 bases and J by 5 bases, with 12 bases between them. The CDR3 is CASSFGGSTEAFF. The DNA of the CDR3 is TGTGCCAGCAGTTTTGGGGGTTCGACTGAAGCTTTCTTT.

The chain employs TRBV28 and TRBJ2-2; D is unclear. Germline values: CDR1 MDHEN, CDR2 SYDVKM. This CDR3 is built from 13 residues. Trimming took off 3 bases at V and 5 bases at J, with 7 bases between the two ends. CDR3 nucleotides: TGTGCCAGCAGTTTGACCGGGACCGGGGAGCTGTTTTTT. Protein: CASSLTGTGELFF.

In this sample, this clone turned up a few times. The chain joins TRBV6-6 to TRBJ2-7, with D perhaps assigned TRBD1 or TRBD2 (5 bases each). Deletions cut 0 bases from V and 5 bases from J, with 17 bases between. The CDR3 spans 16 residues. The germline gives CDR1 MNHNY, CDR2 SVGAGI (reference sequence). The CDR3 DNA is TGTGCCAGCAGTTACTCGAGGGGACCCCCCGTCCACGAGCAGTACTTC. Protein product: CASSYSRGPPVHEQYF.

The gene calls are TRBV27 and TRBJ1-3; TRBD1 matches at 7 bases. The CDR3 has 15 amino acids. Losses at the gene ends were 2 bases for V and 4 bases for J; bases not matched to a gene: 5. Germline lookup yields CDR1 MNHEY and CDR2 SMNVEV (reference sequence). This chain's CDR3 is CASSLTGAYGNTIYF. As DNA, the CDR3 is TGTGCCAGCAGTTTAACAGGGGCTTACGGAAACACCATATATTTT.

The rearrangement joins TRBV6-1 to TRBJ1-3; D is unresolved. Trimming shortened V by 2 bases and J by 1 base, and 9 bases separated the two germline ends. The V gene's germline CDR1 is MNHNS and CDR2 SASEGT. CDR3 length: 15 residues. This CDR3 is CASSELGISGNTIYF. The CDR3 DNA is TGTGCCAGCAGTGAACTTGGGATTTCTGGAAACACCATATATTTT.

The rearrangement links TRBV15 to TRBJ2-1; 13 positions agree with TRBD2. Germline loops: CDR1 LNHNV, CDR2 YYDKDF (reference sequence). The CDR3 totals 17 residues. V lost 4 bases to trimming and J lost 5 bases; unmatched junction nucleotides: 8. CDR3 protein: CATSKTSGGRQHNEQFF. DNA of the CDR3: TGTGCCACCAGCAAGACTAGCGGGGGGCGACAACACAATGAGCAGTTCTTC. The variable domain in full, with the rest retrieved from reference TRBV15 and TRBJ2-1, is DAMVIQNPRYQVTQFGKPVTLSCSQTLNHNVMYWYQQKSSQAPKLLFHYYDKDFNNEADTPDNFQSRRPNTSFCFLDIRSPGLGDTAMYLCATSKTSGGRQHNEQFFGPGTRLTVL.

V is TRBV11-2 and J is TRBJ2-2; D unclear. Trimming shortened V by 2 bases and J by 7 bases, and 8 bases separated the two germline ends. From germline, CDR1 is SGHAT and CDR2 FQNNGV. The CDR3 contains 13 residues. CDR3 loop: CASSLTPIGELFF. The CDR3 DNA follows: TGTGCCAGCAGCTTAACTCCCATCGGGGAGCTGTTTTTT. Looking up the rest from reference TRBV11-2 and TRBJ2-2 gives the full variable domain: EAGVAQSPRYKIIEKRQSVAFWCNPISGHATLYWYQQILGQGPKLLIQFQNNGVVDDSQLPKDRFSAERLKGVDSTLKIQPAKLEDSAVYLCASSLTPIGELFFGEGSRLTVL.

This clone was recorded a few times. This chain uses TRBV7-6 with TRBJ1-1; TRBD1 matches 10 bases. V shed 4 bases, J shed 0 bases, and the junction held 5 bases outside the gene matches. CDR1 and CDR2 from the germline V gene are SGHVS and FNYEAQ. This CDR3 comprises 16 residues. The DNA for the CDR3 is TGTGCCAGCAGCTCAAAGACAGGGGGCGTGAACACTGAAGCTTTCTTT. Its protein product is CASSSKTGGVNTEAFF.

The J gene is TRBJ2-1, the V gene TRBV4-3, with 10 positions matching TRBD1. J was trimmed by 6 bases and V by 0 bases; bases with no gene match: 2. This CDR3 is 15 amino acids long. From germline, CDR1 is LGHNA and CDR2 YSLEER. CDR3 DNA: TGCGCCAGCAGCCAAGAGGACAGGGGGTTCAATGAGCAGTTCTTC. Protein: CASSQEDRGFNEQFF.

The CDR3, as DNA: TGCGCCAGCTGGCGGGGATCCTACAATGAGCAGTTCTTC. Residues: CASWRGSYNEQFF. The V call is TRBV10-2, the J call TRBJ2-1; D may be TRBD2 (6 bases). Trimming left V 8 bases short and J 1 base short, with 9 bases between. Germline values: CDR1 WSHSY, CDR2 SAAADI. The length of the CDR3 is 13 residues.

V usage is TRBV7-2 and J usage is TRBJ2-1; no reliable D call. The CDR3 runs 14 residues. In germline, CDR1 is SGHTA, CDR2 FQGNSA. The V end was cut by 3 bases, the J end by 13 bases, with 19 bases between. The CDR3 sequence: CASSLNTGPTPQFF. In DNA, the CDR3 is TGTGCCAGCAGCTTGAATACTGGACCGACCCCTCAGTTCTTC.

The chain employs TRBV4-3 and TRBJ1-4; TRBD1 is a possible D gene (5 bases). The CDR3 runs 14 residues. Germline CDR1 and CDR2: LGHNA and YSLEER. V lost 4 bases to trimming and J lost 7 bases, with 13 bases between them. CDR3: CASSLRAAGEKLFF. In DNA form, the CDR3 reads TGCGCCAGCAGCCTCAGGGCCGCAGGTGAAAAACTGTTTTTT.

V and J are TRBV11-2 and TRBJ2-7; TRBD2 is a possible D gene (6 bases). Trimming removed 5 bases from V and 4 bases from J, with 21 bases in between. There are 16 residues in the CDR3. Germline V gene sequence: CDR1 SGHAT, CDR2 FQNNGV. CDR3 nucleotide sequence: TGTGCCAGCAGCGCTCCCGGGACTTCCATCCCTTACGAGCAGTACTTC. Its translation: CASSAPGTSIPYEQYF.

The chain recombines TRBV15 with TRBJ2-6; 8 positions agree with TRBD1. CDR1 is LNHNV, CDR2 YYDKDF, per germline (reference sequence). The CDR3 sequence is 19 residues long. V shed 1 base, J shed 0 bases, and the junction held 8 bases outside the gene matches. This CDR3 is CATSRGWGQESSGANVLTF. Here the CDR3 DNA reads TGTGCCACCAGCAGAGGGTGGGGACAGGAGAGCTCTGGGGCCAACGTCCTGACTTTC.

V usage is TRBV6-5 and J usage is TRBJ2-1; maybe TRBD2 (6 bases). The length of the CDR3 is 14 residues. From germline, CDR1 is MNHEY and CDR2 SVGAGI. Between the trimmed V and J ends, which lost 2 bases and 8 bases, there was a span of 13 bases. For the CDR3, the DNA is TGTGCCAGCAGTTACATGGCGGGATTAGATGAGCAGTTCTTC. Translating it yields CASSYMAGLDEQFF.

The J gene is TRBJ1-1, the V gene TRBV29-1; TRBD1 might be the D (6 bases). The V end was cut by 7 bases, the J end by 5 bases, with 20 bases between. CDR3 length: 14 amino acids. Germline V CDR1 and CDR2: SQVTM, ANQGSEA. CDR3 residues: CSGVYRDWKTEAFF. The CDR3 coding sequence is TGCAGCGGGGTGTACAGGGACTGGAAAACTGAAGCTTTCTTT.

The chain is built from TRBV7-9 and TRBJ2-7; unclear D gene. Trimming shortened V by 2 bases and J by 1 base, and 15 bases separated the two germline ends. CDR1 is SEHNR and CDR2 is FQNEAQ in the germline V gene (reference sequence). This CDR3 has 16 residues. The CDR3 region is CASSLPERSGSYEQYF. CDR3 bases: TGTGCCAGCAGCTTACCGGAGCGTTCCGGGTCCTACGAGCAGTACTTC.

This clone came up once. DNA for the CDR3: TGTGCCAGCAGCTTAGTTACAGGGGATGGAAACACCATATATTTT. Translating gives CASSLVTGDGNTIYF. The chain has TRBV11-1 and TRBJ1-3; TRBD1 agrees at 7 bases. Germline lookup yields CDR1 SGHAT and CDR2 FQDESV (reference sequence). J gave up 3 bases and V 1 base, and 3 bases lay outside the gene matches. The CDR3 is made up of 15 amino acids.

This chain connects TRBV15 to TRBJ1-5; D remains ambiguous. Looked up from germline, CDR1 is LNHNV and CDR2 is YYDKDF (reference sequence). The CDR3 has 18 amino acids. V dropped 0 bases and J dropped 7 bases, with 22 bases sitting between them. The CDR3 loop is CATSRDVLTPGKGQPQHF. CDR3 coding DNA: TGTGCCACCAGCAGAGACGTCCTCACCCCGGGGAAAGGGCAGCCCCAGCATTTT.

J is TRBJ1-2 and V is TRBV4-3; the D gene is possibly TRBD1 (6 bases). The V gene lost 2 bases and the J gene lost 2 bases, with 18 bases spanning the gap. The germline V gene encodes CDR1 LGHNA and CDR2 YSLEER. There are 17 residues in the CDR3. This chain's CDR3 is CASSQNLPGHQNYGYTF. The CDR3 DNA is TGCGCCAGCAGCCAAAACCTACCGGGACACCAAAACTATGGCTACACCTTC.

This clone came up a few times. The J gene is TRBJ2-3, the V gene TRBV7-6, with D unresolved. This CDR3 is 14 amino acids long. V was shortened by 1 base and J by 8 bases, with 13 bases between the two germline ends. Germline V CDR1 and CDR2: SGHVS, FNYEAQ. The CDR3 loop is CASSLEDVGITQYF. DNA of the CDR3: TGTGCCAGCAGCTTAGAGGATGTTGGGATTACGCAGTATTTT.

The rearrangement joins TRBV5-1 to TRBJ2-7, with 7 bases matching TRBD1. The CDR3 extends over 19 amino acids. The V and J ends lost 5 bases and 0 bases, in that order; junction bases with no gene match: 20. The germline V gene encodes CDR1 SGHRS and CDR2 YFSETQ. Here the CDR3 DNA reads TGCGCCAGCAGAGTACCCGGGGACAGCAAGGTACCTAGCTCCTACGAGCAGTACTTC. Protein: CASRVPGDSKVPSSYEQYF.

This chain uses TRBV6-1 with TRBJ1-4; 7 bases are shared with TRBD1. The CDR3 spans 13 residues. V lost 5 bases, J lost 8 bases, and 5 bases stayed unmatched. Germline CDR1 is MNHNS and CDR2 is SASEGT. CDR3 loop: CASSWAGGEKLFF. The CDR3 DNA follows: TGTGCCAGCAGTTGGGCAGGGGGGGAAAAACTGTTTTTT.

This sequence joins TRBV9 and TRBJ1-3; D gene unclear. V gave up 2 bases and J gave up 0 bases, with 15 bases separating them. Looked up from germline, CDR1 is SGDLS and CDR2 is YYNGEE. The CDR3 length is 17 residues. CDR3 sequence: CASSVELAPTSGNTIYF. The CDR3 bases are TGTGCCAGCAGCGTTGAACTGGCGCCGACCTCTGGAAACACCATATATTTT.

In this sample, this clone turned up a few times. The chain employs TRBV5-4 and TRBJ1-2; 8 nucleotides agree with TRBD1. Germline V lookup: CDR1 SGHNT, CDR2 YYREEE (reference sequence). The CDR3 consists of 14 residues. J gave up 8 bases and V 0 bases, and 6 bases lay outside the gene matches. The CDR3 region is CASSLEVRGLGYTF. DNA for the CDR3: TGTGCCAGCAGCTTGGAAGTCAGGGGGCTCGGCTACACCTTC.

The J gene is TRBJ1-2, the V gene TRBV5-1; D unclear. The V gene's germline CDR1 is SGHRS and CDR2 YFSETQ. The CDR3 contains 14 residues. Trimming removed 0 bases at V and 0 bases at J, with 6 bases between. Here the CDR3 reads CASSLERANYGYTF. For the CDR3, the DNA is TGCGCCAGCAGCTTGGAAAGAGCTAACTATGGCTACACCTTC.

With respect to this clone: The junction departs from germline at one end; a sequencing error may be responsible. The V gene is TRBV4-3, the J gene TRBJ1-5; D remains ambiguous. CDR3 length: 16 amino acids. Germline values: CDR1 LGHNA, CDR2 YSLEER. CDR3 sequence reads: CASGQEIESRYQPQHF. In DNA form, the CDR3 reads TGCGCCAGCGGCCAAGAGATAGAAAGCCGATATCAGCCCCAGCATTTT.

In its sample, this clone ranks as medium-sized. This chain connects TRBV19 to TRBJ1-5, with D hard to call. The CDR3 extends over 13 amino acids. Trimming took 9 bases from V and 4 from J, leaving 13 bases between them. Germline assignment: CDR1 LNHDA and CDR2 SQIVND (reference sequence). CDR3 nucleotide sequence: TGTGCCAGCGACGTCTTGGGAAATCAGCCCCAGCATTTT. Encoded protein: CASDVLGNQPQHF.

This chain uses TRBV5-1 with TRBJ2-3; tentatively, D is TRBD2 (5 bases). Germline values: CDR1 SGHRS, CDR2 YFSETQ. V lost 4 bases to trimming and J lost 2 bases, with 17 bases between them. This CDR3 comprises 16 residues. Here the CDR3 reads CASSPSPAEYTDTQYF. For the CDR3, the DNA is TGCGCCAGCAGCCCCTCGCCAGCGGAGTACACAGATACGCAGTATTTT.